Listed here are 32 T cell receptor beta chains from one sample, sequenced in a study of cytomegalovirus exposure and HLA in healthy donors. With 60 Vbeta and 13 Jbeta primers, the PCR was carried out. Using immunoSEQ multiplex PCR, the repertoire was profiled, and TCRdb retains in-frame clones only, with some absent. The sample includes some 200,000 clones, over 65% seen only once; the top ten take around 0.1%. What was sequenced was PBMCs. The receptors here all came from a boy aged 2 to 9 in good health and CMV-seronegative.

This chain uses TRBV7-2 with TRBJ2-3; no definite D call. Trimming removed 1 base at V and 3 bases at J, with 5 bases between. CDR1 and CDR2 from the germline V gene are SGHTA and FQGNSA. CDR3 length: 13 residues. The CDR3 loop reads CASSLERTDTQYF. The DNA of the CDR3 is TGTGCCAGCAGCTTAGAGAGGACAGATACGCAGTATTTT.

The gene calls are TRBV7-2 and TRBJ2-7; perhaps TRBD1 as D (5 bases). Germline CDR1 and CDR2: SGHTA and FQGNSA. The CDR3 runs 15 residues. Trimming shortened V by 1 base and J by 4 bases, and 14 bases separated the two germline ends. The CDR3 spells CASSLEAGFRYEQYF. The CDR3 nucleotides are TGTGCCAGCAGCTTAGAGGCAGGGTTTCGATACGAGCAGTACTTC.

The chain is built from TRBV9 and TRBJ2-5, with D perhaps matching TRBD2 (7 bases). The end of the DNA fits TRBJ2-7 better, so the J call may be wrong. The CDR3 is 14 amino acids. Germline lookup yields CDR1 SGDLS and CDR2 YYNGEE. CDR3 in amino acids: CASSPGAGAGEQYF. The CDR3 DNA sequence: TGTGCCAGCAGCCCAGGGGCGGGGGCGGGCGAGCAGTACTTC.

This chain links TRBV27 with TRBJ2-1; a weak D match, TRBD2 (6 bases). V lost 2 bases to trimming and J lost 0 bases, with 8 bases between them. Germline V gives CDR1 MNHEY, CDR2 SMNVEV (reference sequence). The CDR3 sequence is 15 residues long. CDR3 in amino acids: CASSLPGVSYNEQFF. The CDR3 nucleotides read TGTGCCAGCAGTTTACCGGGGGTCTCCTACAATGAGCAGTTCTTC.

For this clone: Different DNA sequences within this sample yield the same CDR3. The rearrangement uses TRBV18 and TRBJ2-5, with unresolved D. Germline-derived CDR1 and CDR2 are KGHSH and LQKENI. V lost 3 bases, J lost 2 bases, and 4 bases lay in between. The CDR3 loop spans 12 amino acids. This CDR3 reads CASSPSQETQYF. The CDR3 DNA reads as TGTGCCAGCTCACCGAGTCAAGAGACCCAGTACTTC.

V and J are TRBV29-1 and TRBJ2-5, with 8 nucleotides matching TRBD2. Germline assignment: CDR1 SQVTM and CDR2 ANQGSEA. Germline trimming cut 0 bases from V and 2 bases from J; bases unmatched to any gene: 2. This CDR3 is 14 amino acids long. In DNA form, the CDR3 reads TGCAGCGTTGAAGACAGCGGGGGACAAGAGACCCAGTACTTC. Amino acids: CSVEDSGGQETQYF.

The V call is TRBV29-1, the J call TRBJ1-1; D gene unclear. Trimming removed 4 bases from V and 0 bases from J, with 9 bases in between. Germline lookup yields CDR1 SQVTM and CDR2 ANQGSEA. CDR3 length: 13 residues. Here the CDR3 DNA reads TGCAGCGTTGGCAGGCGCATGAACACTGAAGCTTTCTTT. Translating gives CSVGRRMNTEAFF.

J is TRBJ1-1 and V is TRBV10-3; D might be TRBD1 (5 bases). Germline V gene lookup returns CDR1 ENHRY and CDR2 SYGVKD. The CDR3 covers 16 residues. V lost 7 bases and J 1 base, leaving 19 bases between the germline ends. CDR3 nucleotides: TGTGCCATCAAGCTTGGGCAGGGTTCGGCGAACACTGAAGCTTTCTTT. Protein product: CAIKLGQGSANTEAFF.

The chain employs TRBV4-3 and TRBJ2-4; the D gene is possibly TRBD1 (6 bases). Germline CDR1 and CDR2: LGHNA and YSLEER. Trimming pared 4 bases from V and 3 bases from J, leaving 10 bases between. The CDR3 is 14 residues long. The CDR3 protein is CASSRQTGKNIQYF. In DNA, the CDR3 is TGCGCCAGCAGCCGCCAGACAGGCAAAAACATTCAGTACTTC.

The V and J genes are TRBV6-1 and TRBJ1-1, with D possibly being TRBD1 (5 bases). The germline V gene has CDR1 MNHNS and CDR2 SASEGT. The germline V and J ends were trimmed by 6 bases and 10 bases, with 12 bases remaining between them. The CDR3 length is 11 residues. In nucleotides, the CDR3 is TGTGCCAGCAGCCGAGACAGTGGAGCTTTCTTT. Its protein product is CASSRDSGAFF.

This clone has just a few counts. This chain uses TRBV10-3 with TRBJ2-7, with 9 bases that match TRBD2. The V gene's germline CDR1 is ENHRY and CDR2 SYGVKD. The CDR3 length is 14 residues. Losses at the gene ends were 6 bases for V and 2 bases for J; bases not matched to a gene: 5. CDR3: CAIRSGGPTYEQYF. The CDR3 region has the DNA TGTGCCATCAGGAGCGGGGGGCCAACCTACGAGCAGTACTTC.

CDR3 residues: CAISEGYIKDWRTGGQGYEQYF. The CDR3 bases are TGTGCCATCAGTGAGGGGTACATAAAAGACTGGAGGACAGGAGGACAGGGCTACGAGCAGTACTTC. The chain couples TRBV10-3 to TRBJ2-7; 8 nucleotides match TRBD1. CDR3 length equals 22 residues. V lost 2 bases and J lost 3; bases outside the gene matches: 27. CDR1 is ENHRY, CDR2 SYGVKD, per germline.

The rearrangement links TRBV18 to TRBJ1-2; 7 nucleotides agree with TRBD1. V dropped 5 bases and J dropped 5; count of bases not matched to a gene: 5. The CDR3 runs to 13 residues. Germline V lookup: CDR1 KGHSH, CDR2 LQKENI. CDR3 sequence (DNA): TGTGCCAGCTCAGTCGACAGGGTTTATGGCTACACCTTC. Translation gives CASSVDRVYGYTF.

The table lists this clone with a few counts. At one end, the junction sequence differs from germline, possibly due to a read error. The chain couples TRBV6-5 to TRBJ1-2, with D perhaps TRBD1 (5 bases). Germline CDR1 and CDR2: MNHEY and SVGAGI. The CDR3 contains 13 residues. The CDR3 is CAASTAGRYGYTF. DNA of the CDR3: TGCGCTGCATCGACAGCCGGCCGGTATGGCTACACCTTC.

The gene calls are TRBV25-1 and TRBJ1-6; D is possibly TRBD1 (5 bases). Trimming left V 5 bases short and J 2 bases short, with 10 bases between. Per the germline V gene, CDR1 is MGHDK and CDR2 is SYGVNS. This CDR3 has 15 residues. In DNA, the CDR3 is TGTGCCAGCAGTAAGGGGTCCGCCTATAATTCACCCCTCCACTTT. Its translation: CASSKGSAYNSPLHF.

The chain links TRBV7-9 to TRBJ1-1; no clear D gene. The CDR3 sequence is 13 residues long. The V gene lost 5 bases and the J gene lost 7 bases, with 14 bases spanning the gap. The germline V gene encodes CDR1 SEHNR and CDR2 FQNEAQ (reference sequence). This CDR3 is CASSRSEGLEAFF. CDR3 nucleotide sequence: TGTGCCAGCAGCCGCTCGGAGGGCCTTGAAGCTTTCTTT. Looking up the rest from reference TRBV7-9 and TRBJ1-1 gives the full variable domain: DTGVSQNPRHKITKRGQNVTFRCDPISEHNRLYWYRQTLGQGPEFLTYFQNEAQLEKSRLLSDRFSAERPKGSFSTLEIQRTEQGDSAMYLCASSRSEGLEAFFGQGTRLTVV.

This chain joins TRBV4-2 and TRBJ1-6; 8 positions agree with TRBD1. The CDR3 contains 16 residues. CDR1 is LGHNA and CDR2 is YNFKEQ in the germline V gene. Germline trimming cut 3 bases from V and 5 bases from J; bases unmatched to any gene: 6. The CDR3: CASSQRGQGDNSPLHF. The CDR3 coding sequence is TGTGCCAGCAGCCAGAGAGGACAGGGAGATAATTCACCCCTCCACTTT.

This clone came up once. This chain uses TRBV6-5 with TRBJ1-2; D perhaps matches TRBD1 (5 bases). The V gene's germline CDR1 is MNHEY and CDR2 SVGAGI. Trimming took off 2 bases at V and 5 bases at J, with 12 bases between the two ends. The CDR3 consists of 14 residues. The CDR3 loop reads CASSYGRAGYGYTF. DNA of the CDR3: TGTGCCAGCAGTTACGGCAGGGCAGGGTATGGCTACACCTTC.

The genes are TRBV11-2 and TRBJ2-7; 11 positions match TRBD2. Trimming cost V 3 bases and J 3 bases; bases outside gene matches: 4. The CDR3 is 15 amino acids. Per germline, CDR1 SGHAT and CDR2 FQNNGV. As DNA, the CDR3 is TGTGCCAGCAGCTTTGGGACTAGCGGATTCTACGAGCAGTACTTC. The encoded protein is CASSFGTSGFYEQYF. The variable domain in full, with the rest retrieved from reference TRBV11-2 and TRBJ2-7, is EAGVAQSPRYKIIEKRQSVAFWCNPISGHATLYWYQQILGQGPKLLIQFQNNGVVDDSQLPKDRFSAERLKGVDSTLKIQPAKLEDSAVYLCASSFGTSGFYEQYFGPGTRLTVT.

This clone is a singleton in its sample. This chain connects TRBV2 to TRBJ2-3, with TRBD1 as a possible D gene (5 bases). Germline-derived CDR1 and CDR2 are SNHLY and FYNNEI. The CDR3 is made up of 15 amino acids. Trimming left V 3 bases short and J 2 bases short, with 12 bases between. CDR3 in DNA: TGTGCCAGCAGTGAGAGGTACAGGCCCACAGATACGCAGTATTTT. Its translation is CASSERYRPTDTQYF.

This rearrangement joins TRBV7-2 to TRBJ1-5; the D is unclear. This CDR3 region has 16 residues. V lost 5 bases, J lost 0 bases, and 14 bases lay in between. Germline CDR1 and CDR2: SGHTA and FQGNSA. The CDR3 loop is CASSPMALNSNQPQHF. DNA for the CDR3: TGTGCCAGCAGCCCCATGGCTCTCAATAGCAATCAGCCCCAGCATTTT.

This clone has only a few counts. The CDR3 bases are TGTGCCAGCAGTTTATGGCCGCGGACAGGGGACAATGAGCAGTTCTTC. Its translation is CASSLWPRTGDNEQFF. V is TRBV28 and J is TRBJ2-1, with TRBD1 identical over 9 bases. The CDR3 runs 16 residues. CDR1 and CDR2 (germline): MDHEN, SYDVKM. Trimming at V came to 0 bases and at J to 5 bases, leaving 5 bases not matched to a gene. The full variable domain, completed using reference TRBV28 and TRBJ2-1, is DVKVTQSSRYLVKRTGEKVFLECVQDMDHENMFWYRQDPGLGLRLIYFSYDVKMKEKGDIPEGYSVSREKKERFSLILESASTNQTSMYLCASSLWPRTGDNEQFFGPGTRLTVL.

This clone has a handful of counts. J is TRBJ2-5 and V is TRBV29-1, with D possibly being TRBD1 (6 bases). Between the trimmed V and J ends, which lost 4 bases and 7 bases, there was a span of 13 bases. This CDR3 is built from 12 residues. The germline V gene has CDR1 SQVTM and CDR2 ANQGSEA. Written as DNA, the CDR3 is TGCAGCGTTGTAACAGGGACATCGACCCAGTACTTC. Residues: CSVVTGTSTQYF.

The rearrangement joins TRBV9 to TRBJ2-1; the match to TRBD2 covers 8 bases. The CDR3 covers 14 residues. The V and J ends lost 0 bases and 6 bases, in that order; junction bases with no gene match: 2. The V gene's germline CDR1 is SGDLS and CDR2 YYNGEE. The CDR3 region is CASSVAGGPNEQFF. DNA of the CDR3: TGTGCCAGCAGCGTAGCGGGGGGGCCCAATGAGCAGTTCTTC.

The chain employs TRBV4-3 and TRBJ2-3; D might be TRBD2 (5 bases). Germline CDR1 reads LGHNA; CDR2 reads YSLEER. The CDR3 covers 18 residues. Trimming pared 0 bases from V and 3 bases from J, leaving 19 bases between. The CDR3 sequence: CASSQDAWRTGRTDTQYF. The DNA of the CDR3 is TGCGCCAGCAGCCAAGATGCGTGGAGGACCGGGCGTACAGATACGCAGTATTTT.

The rearrangement joins TRBV6-4 to TRBJ2-3, with D possibly being TRBD2 (7 bases). Germline-derived CDR1 and CDR2 are MRHNA and SNTAGT. V was pared by 7 bases and J by 2 bases, with 22 bases between. The CDR3 covers 17 residues. DNA of the CDR3: TGTGCCAGCACCGGCCGCCGTCGGGGGGCCCCCACAGATACGCAGTATTTT. Translated, it gives CASTGRRRGAPTDTQYF.

The chain is built from TRBV5-1 and TRBJ1-6; 9 bases map to TRBD1. V gave up 3 bases and J gave up 9 bases; unmatched junction bases: 10. Germline V gives CDR1 SGHRS, CDR2 YFSETQ. The CDR3 length is 16 residues. The CDR3 spells CASSSGTGKIGSPLHF. CDR3 coding DNA: TGCGCCAGCAGCTCAGGGACAGGGAAGATTGGTTCACCCCTCCACTTT.

The chain uses TRBV5-4 and TRBJ1-2; D is possibly TRBD1 (5 bases). In germline, CDR1 is SGHNT, CDR2 YYREEE (reference sequence). The CDR3 length is 14 residues. V was pared by 2 bases and J by 3 bases, with 11 bases between. Here the CDR3 DNA reads TGTGCCAGCAGCTTCGGGCGGGGGGACTATGGCTACACCTTC. Translated, it gives CASSFGRGDYGYTF. The complete variable domain, with remaining parts taken from reference TRBV5-4 and TRBJ1-2, reads ETGVTQSPTHLIKTRGQQVTLRCSSQSGHNTVSWYQQALGQGPQFIFQYYREEENGRGNFPPRFSGLQFPNYSSELNVNALELDDSALYLCASSFGRGDYGYTFGSGTRLTVV.

This clone was seen more than once but under ten times. The V and J genes are TRBV11-3 and TRBJ1-2, with D maybe TRBD1 (6 bases). The ends were cut back, 7 bases at V and 8 bases at J, with 17 bases in the middle. CDR1 and CDR2 (germline): SGHNT, YENEEA. CDR3 length equals 13 residues. This CDR3 reads CASNGTRSFGYTF. CDR3 DNA: TGTGCCAGCAACGGGACACGGTCCTTCGGCTACACCTTC.

The chain uses TRBV10-2 and TRBJ2-3, with 8 bases aligning to TRBD2. The CDR3 loop spans 14 amino acids. Per germline, CDR1 WSHSY and CDR2 SAAADI. V lost 3 bases, J lost 4 bases, and 3 bases stayed unmatched. The CDR3 loop reads CASSDGGEADTQYF. CDR3 in DNA: TGCGCCAGCAGTGACGGGGGGGAGGCAGATACGCAGTATTTT.

The J gene is TRBJ1-1, the V gene TRBV5-4; 7 bases fit TRBD1. The length of the CDR3 is 15 residues. Germline loops: CDR1 SGHNT, CDR2 YYREEE (reference sequence). The trim removed 4 bases at V and 1 base at J, leaving 7 bases unmatched. CDR3 in amino acids: CASSPAGQRNTEAFF. The CDR3 coding sequence is TGTGCCAGCAGCCCCGCGGGACAGAGGAACACTGAAGCTTTCTTT. Filled out from reference TRBV5-4 and TRBJ1-1, the complete variable domain reads ETGVTQSPTHLIKTRGQQVTLRCSSQSGHNTVSWYQQALGQGPQFIFQYYREEENGRGNFPPRFSGLQFPNYSSELNVNALELDDSALYLCASSPAGQRNTEAFFGQGTRLTVV.

The V call is TRBV27, the J call TRBJ2-5; D gene uncertain. The CDR3 spans 13 residues. Trimming removed 4 bases at V and 4 bases at J, with 10 bases between. Germline loops: CDR1 MNHEY, CDR2 SMNVEV (reference sequence). The CDR3 DNA is TGTGCCAGCAGTTCGCCCCCGGGAGAGACCCAGTACTTC. Residues: CASSSPPGETQYF.